Following are 32 T cell receptor beta chains from one sample sequenced in a study of cytomegalovirus exposure and HLA in healthy donors. A multiplex PCR was run with 60 Vbeta primers and 13 Jbeta primers. Generated by immunoSEQ multiplex PCR, the TCRdb table keeps only in-frame clones and is missing some. The table lists fewer than 85,000 clones, approximately 82% of them singletons. The material sequenced was PBMCs. These receptors were taken from a man in his 70s in good health and CMV-seropositive.

V and J are TRBV6-4 and TRBJ1-1, with TRBD1 as a possible D gene (5 bases). Trimming took 6 bases from V and 6 from J, leaving 20 bases between them. CDR3 length: 15 residues. Looked up from germline, CDR1 is MRHNA and CDR2 is SNTAGT. The CDR3, as DNA: TGTGCCAGCAGGGCGATGGAGGGGTCGTATTCTGAAGCTTTCTTT. Translating it yields CASRAMEGSYSEAFF.

The CDR3 sequence: CASSSPAGGPSKNIQYF. CDR3 coding DNA: TGTGCCAGCAGTTCCCCAGCGGGAGGGCCCTCGAAAAACATTCAGTACTTC. The V and J genes are TRBV28 and TRBJ2-4; 10 bases map to TRBD2. CDR3 length: 17 amino acids. Germline trimming cut 4 bases from V and 4 bases from J; bases unmatched to any gene: 10. CDR1 is MDHEN and CDR2 is SYDVKM in the germline V gene.

This clone was seen only a few times. This rearrangement joins TRBV5-4 to TRBJ1-5, with D tentatively TRBD1 (6 bases). The CDR3 sequence is 15 residues long. Germline V lookup: CDR1 SGHNT, CDR2 YYREEE (reference sequence). Trimming stripped 4 bases from V and 5 bases from J, with 16 bases between. The CDR3 loop reads CASSQGGTGHQPQHF. CDR3 DNA sequence: TGTGCCAGCAGCCAAGGTGGAACAGGGCATCAGCCCCAGCATTTT.

The V gene is TRBV28, the J gene TRBJ1-1; 8 bases map to TRBD1. Losses at the gene ends were 4 bases for V and 4 bases for J; bases not matched to a gene: 5. Germline assignment: CDR1 MDHEN and CDR2 SYDVKM. The CDR3 contains 14 residues. The DNA for the CDR3 is TGTGCCAGCAGTTCAGGGGGCGCGGCCACTGAAGCTTTCTTT. This translates into CASSSGGAATEAFF.

Comments on this clone: This CDR3 is missing its conserved last phenylalanine or tryptophan, likely due to a read error. V is TRBV27 and J is TRBJ1-2; D is uncertain. This CDR3 has 12 amino acids. CDR1 and CDR2 from the germline V gene are MNHEY and SMNVEV (reference sequence). Trimming shortened V by 3 bases and J by 8 bases, and 10 bases separated the two germline ends. CDR3: CASSFSIWGYTV. The CDR3 DNA reads TGTGCCAGCAGTTTCTCTATATGGGGCTACACCGTC.

The chain links TRBV4-3 to TRBJ2-7; 10 bases align to TRBD1. Germline V gene data show CDR1 as LGHNA and CDR2 as YSLEER. Trimming cost V 0 bases and J 3 bases; bases outside gene matches: 5. CDR3 length: 16 amino acids. The DNA for the CDR3 is TGCGCCAGCAGCCAAGATTTAAGGACAGGGGGCTACGAGCAGTACTTC. Protein product: CASSQDLRTGGYEQYF.

This chain links TRBV28 with TRBJ2-7; 9 bases match TRBD1. V shed 4 bases and J 5 bases; nucleotides not matched to a gene: 9. There are 15 residues in the CDR3. Germline V gene lookup returns CDR1 MDHEN and CDR2 SYDVKM. CDR3 nucleotides: TGTGCCAGCAGTTCACCGGGACAGGGTGTCCACGAGCAGTACTTC. This gives the protein CASSSPGQGVHEQYF.

This chain links TRBV27 with TRBJ1-1; TRBD1 is a possible D gene (5 bases). Between the trimmed V and J ends, which lost 4 bases and 3 bases, there was a span of 12 bases. CDR1 MNHEY and CDR2 SMNVEV come from the germline V gene (reference sequence). This CDR3 contains 14 residues. The DNA of the CDR3 is TGTGCCAGCAGTTCCCCGACAGACCACACTGAAGCTTTCTTT. Protein product: CASSSPTDHTEAFF.

The chain carries TRBV6-5 and TRBJ1-2, with 7 bases fitting TRBD1. The V and J ends lost 0 bases and 5 bases, in that order; junction bases with no gene match: 3. Germline-derived CDR1 and CDR2 are MNHEY and SVGAGI. The CDR3 runs to 14 residues. CDR3 sequence reads: CASSYSQGRYGYTF. The DNA for the CDR3 is TGTGCCAGCAGTTACTCACAGGGGAGGTATGGCTACACCTTC.

This chain uses TRBV7-2 with TRBJ1-1; 7 nucleotides line up with TRBD1. Germline CDR1 is SGHTA and CDR2 is FQGNSA. V dropped 2 bases and J dropped 8; count of bases not matched to a gene: 11. The CDR3 loop spans 15 amino acids. CDR3 residues: CASSLWQRQGREAFF. For the CDR3, the DNA is TGTGCCAGCAGCTTATGGCAACGACAGGGCCGGGAAGCTTTCTTT.

The sample holds one count of this clone. CDR3 in amino acids: CSVGRTSGSYNEQFF. The CDR3 DNA reads TGCAGCGTTGGTAGGACTAGCGGGAGCTACAATGAGCAGTTCTTC. This rearrangement joins TRBV29-1 to TRBJ2-1, with 13 nucleotides matching TRBD2. This CDR3 contains 15 residues. Trimming removed 4 bases from V and 3 bases from J; junction bases left unmatched: 3. Germline V gene lookup returns CDR1 SQVTM and CDR2 ANQGSEA.

This clone has only a few counts. The chain combines TRBV5-5 with TRBJ1-4; D is unresolved. This CDR3 region has 11 residues. Between the trimmed V and J ends, which lost 0 bases and 10 bases, there was a span of 4 bases. The germline CDR1 and CDR2 sequences are SGHKS and YYEKEE (reference sequence). Here the CDR3 reads CASSLGGKLFF. CDR3 in DNA: TGTGCCAGCAGCTTGGGAGGAAAACTGTTTTTT.

V is TRBV2 and J is TRBJ2-3; D possibly corresponds to TRBD2 (5 bases). CDR3 length: 14 amino acids. Germline V gene sequence: CDR1 SNHLY, CDR2 FYNNEI. V was pared by 7 bases and J by 2 bases, with 13 bases between. The CDR3 loop is CASKEGLVTDTQYF. DNA of the CDR3: TGTGCCAGCAAAGAGGGTTTGGTCACAGATACGCAGTATTTT.

The rearrangement uses TRBV11-2 and TRBJ1-1; 9 positions agree with TRBD1. Trimming cost V 5 bases and J 7 bases; bases outside gene matches: 11. Germline V gene sequence: CDR1 SGHAT, CDR2 FQNNGV. This CDR3 is built from 15 residues. The CDR3 here is CASSEGPGQGYEAFF. Here the CDR3 DNA reads TGTGCCAGCAGCGAGGGACCGGGACAGGGCTATGAAGCTTTCTTT.

The chain uses TRBV6-5 and TRBJ2-7; 7 bases match TRBD1. The length of the CDR3 is 14 residues. With V trimmed by 0 bases and J by 4 bases, 3 bases remained unmatched. Germline CDR1 reads MNHEY; CDR2 reads SVGAGI. This CDR3 is CASSYSGGGYEQYF. CDR3 nucleotide sequence: TGTGCCAGCAGTTACTCAGGGGGCGGATACGAGCAGTACTTC.

The table lists this clone with a count of one. The chain combines TRBV19 with TRBJ2-5; D remains ambiguous. CDR1 and CDR2 from the germline V gene are LNHDA and SQIVND (reference sequence). With 6 bases removed from V and 0 bases from J, the gap between germline ends came to 8 bases. CDR3 size: 13 residues. DNA for the CDR3: TGTGCCAGTAGAGCGCGGAACCAAGAGACCCAGTACTTC. This gives the protein CASRARNQETQYF.

This chain links TRBV2 with TRBJ2-2; a possible D gene is TRBD2 (6 bases). Germline V CDR1 and CDR2: SNHLY, FYNNEI. The CDR3 is 15 residues long. Trimming removed 5 bases at V and 2 bases at J, with 12 bases between. This chain's CDR3 is CASSPQRANTGELFF. In DNA, the CDR3 is TGTGCCAGCAGTCCCCAGCGGGCTAACACCGGGGAGCTGTTTTTT.

The sample holds a few counts of this clone. The CDR3 region has the DNA TGTGCCAGCAGCTTAGGACAGGGTCAAGACACCATATATTTT. Its protein is CASSLGQGQDTIYF. The V gene is TRBV7-9, the J gene TRBJ1-3; 7 bases are a match to TRBD1. CDR1 and CDR2 (germline): SEHNR, FQNEAQ (reference sequence). The CDR3 loop spans 14 amino acids. J lost 8 bases, V lost 1 base, and 5 bases had no gene match. Supplemented by reference TRBV7-9 and TRBJ1-3, the full variable domain reads DTGVSQNPRHKITKRGQNVTFRCDPISEHNRLYWYRQTLGQGPEFLTYFQNEAQLEKSRLLSDRFSAERPKGSFSTLEIQRTEQGDSAMYLCASSLGQGQDTIYFGEGSWLTVV.

This chain uses TRBV7-9 with TRBJ2-2; D is perhaps TRBD1 (5 bases). With 7 bases removed from V and 7 bases from J, the gap between germline ends came to 13 bases. This CDR3 has 13 residues. CDR1 SEHNR and CDR2 FQNEAQ come from the germline V gene (reference sequence). CDR3 bases: TGTGCCAGCATCTTCCAGGGCCACGGGGAGCTGTTTTTT. Translating it yields CASIFQGHGELFF.

The chain is built from TRBV5-6 and TRBJ2-7, with a possible D match to TRBD2 (6 bases). This CDR3 contains 13 residues. The germline V gene encodes CDR1 SGHDT and CDR2 YYEEEE. The V end was cut by 0 bases, the J end by 6 bases, with 10 bases between. Here the CDR3 reads CASSLGTRGEQYF. CDR3 nucleotide sequence: TGTGCCAGCAGCTTGGGGACGCGGGGCGAGCAGTACTTC.

The sample holds a few counts of this clone. Here the CDR3 reads CATDTYNEQFF. The CDR3 coding sequence is TGTGCCACCGACACCTACAATGAGCAGTTCTTC. V usage is TRBV19 and J usage is TRBJ2-1; D call uncertain. The germline gives CDR1 LNHDA, CDR2 SQIVND (reference sequence). The CDR3 length is 11 residues. The V and J ends lost 10 bases and 2 bases respectively, with 6 bases between them.

This clone showed up just once. This chain links TRBV5-1 with TRBJ1-4; D unclear. Between the trimmed V and J ends, which lost 5 bases and 2 bases, there was a span of 10 bases. Germline V lookup: CDR1 SGHRS, CDR2 YFSETQ. This CDR3 contains 14 residues. CDR3 sequence: CASRRRSTNEKLFF. DNA of the CDR3: TGCGCCAGCAGGAGACGGAGCACTAATGAAAAACTGTTTTTT.

This clone was detected once. The chain joins TRBV2 to TRBJ1-6, with 7 nucleotides matching TRBD1. Trimming at V came to 3 bases and at J to 6 bases, leaving 2 bases not matched to a gene. In germline, CDR1 is SNHLY, CDR2 FYNNEI. This CDR3 has 14 amino acids. The CDR3 region is CASSENRGNSPLHF. The CDR3 DNA is TGTGCCAGCAGTGAGAACAGGGGTAATTCACCCCTCCACTTT.

The rearrangement links TRBV15 to TRBJ1-4; unclear D gene. This CDR3 contains 13 residues. Germline CDR1 reads LNHNV; CDR2 reads YYDKDF (reference sequence). Trimming left V 0 bases short and J 7 bases short, with 6 bases between. The CDR3 DNA sequence: TGTGCCACCAGCAGAGATCTCCGTGAAAAACTGTTTTTT. Protein product: CATSRDLREKLFF.

V gene TRBV10-1 combines with J gene TRBJ2-3, with D possibly TRBD2 on 5 matching bases. Germline V CDR1 and CDR2: WNHNN, SYGVQD (reference sequence). V shed 4 bases and J shed 5 bases, with 7 bases lying between them. The length of the CDR3 is 12 residues. DNA of the CDR3: TGCGCCAGCAGTGGAGGACTAGATACGCAGTATTTT. Translated: CASSGGLDTQYF.

The rearrangement joins TRBV2 to TRBJ2-2; 9 bases are a match to TRBD1. Germline V gene data show CDR1 as SNHLY and CDR2 as FYNNEI. The CDR3 is 15 amino acids. The V gene end was trimmed by 6 bases and the J gene end by 3 bases; junction bases not matched to a gene: 5. CDR3 protein: CASRQTGGDTGELFF. The CDR3 DNA reads as TGTGCCAGCAGACAGACAGGGGGGGACACCGGGGAGCTGTTTTTT.

The CDR3 loop is CASSLRTGDTDTQYF. Here the CDR3 DNA reads TGCGCCAGCAGCTTACGGACTGGGGACACAGATACGCAGTATTTT. J is TRBJ2-3 and V is TRBV5-1; weak D call: TRBD2 (5 bases). This CDR3 comprises 15 residues. Per the germline V gene, CDR1 is SGHRS and CDR2 is YFSETQ. Between the trimmed V and J ends, which lost 2 bases and 2 bases, there was a span of 12 bases.

This chain links TRBV6-5 with TRBJ2-2; D is unclear. Per the germline V gene, CDR1 is MNHEY and CDR2 is SVGAGI. The V end lost 2 bases, the J end lost 2 bases, and 6 bases lay between the germline ends. CDR3 length: 14 amino acids. The CDR3 loop is CASSYRLNTGELFF. In DNA form, the CDR3 reads TGTGCCAGCAGTTACCGACTTAACACCGGGGAGCTGTTTTTT.

The V gene is TRBV7-9, the J gene TRBJ2-1; perhaps TRBD2 as D (5 bases). This CDR3 has 14 amino acids. CDR1 is SEHNR and CDR2 is FQNEAQ in the germline V gene (reference sequence). The germline V and J ends were trimmed by 2 bases and 6 bases, with 11 bases remaining between them. The chain's CDR3 is CASSLSPTSNEQFF. The CDR3 DNA sequence: TGTGCCAGCAGCTTATCCCCAACTAGCAATGAGCAGTTCTTC.

The chain uses TRBV19 and TRBJ1-2; 7 bases are a match to TRBD1. Germline CDR1 and CDR2: LNHDA and SQIVND (reference sequence). This CDR3 is 14 amino acids long. The J segment lost 3 bases and the V segment lost 6 bases, leaving 7 bases of the junction unmatched. Here the CDR3 reads CASREAGGYYGYTF. For the CDR3, the DNA is TGTGCCAGTAGGGAAGCAGGGGGATACTATGGCTACACCTTC.

This chain joins TRBV14 and TRBJ2-1; 8 bases agree with TRBD2. The CDR3 length is 15 residues. J gave up 5 bases and V 1 base, and 4 bases lay outside the gene matches. Germline CDR1 and CDR2: SGHDN and FVKESK. The CDR3 here is CASSQGLAGHNEQFF. DNA for the CDR3: TGTGCCAGCAGCCAAGGGCTAGCGGGCCACAATGAGCAGTTCTTC.

V gene TRBV15 combines with J gene TRBJ2-7; 7 bases align to TRBD2. The CDR3 has 13 residues. From germline, CDR1 is LNHNV and CDR2 YYDKDF (reference sequence). V shed 8 bases and J 6 bases; nucleotides not matched to a gene: 10. CDR3 sequence reads: CATSPGGSAEQYF. The CDR3 coding sequence is TGTGCCACCTCCCCCGGGGGGTCCGCCGAGCAGTACTTC.